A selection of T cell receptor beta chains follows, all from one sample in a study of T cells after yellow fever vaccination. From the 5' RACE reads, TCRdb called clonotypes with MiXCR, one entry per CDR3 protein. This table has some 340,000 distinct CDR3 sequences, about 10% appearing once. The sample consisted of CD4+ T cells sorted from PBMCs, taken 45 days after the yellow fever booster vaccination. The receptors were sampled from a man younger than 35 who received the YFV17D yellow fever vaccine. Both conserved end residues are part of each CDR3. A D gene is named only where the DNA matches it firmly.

cdr3_aa: CCVGGSSTDTQYF
j_call: TRBJ2-3
v_call: TRBV29-1
d_call: TRBD2

cdr3_aa: CASRSGTGGSYIYGYTF
j_call: TRBJ1-2
v_call: TRBV7-3
d_call: TRBD1

cdr3_aa: CASSRDGMNTGELFF
j_call: TRBJ2-2
v_call: TRBV12-3/TRBV12-4
d_call: -

cdr3_aa: CASIPDSQGARQYF
j_call: TRBJ2-7
v_call: TRBV12-3/TRBV12-4
d_call: TRBD1

cdr3_aa: CASTLQPGTEAFF
j_call: TRBJ1-1
v_call: TRBV2
d_call: -

cdr3_aa: CASSQSGSLNTEAFF
j_call: TRBJ1-1
v_call: TRBV11-2
d_call: -

cdr3_aa: CASSPPSRPEQYF
j_call: TRBJ2-7
v_call: TRBV18
d_call: -

cdr3_aa: CASRASGGKRDIQYF
j_call: TRBJ2-4
v_call: TRBV12-3/TRBV12-4
d_call: TRBD2

cdr3_aa: CASSLAGFRASGTDTQYF
j_call: TRBJ2-3
v_call: TRBV7-2
d_call: -

cdr3_aa: CASSTGSPASEAFF
j_call: TRBJ1-1
v_call: TRBV9
d_call: -

cdr3_aa: CASSLVRIRGHEQFF
j_call: TRBJ2-1
v_call: TRBV7-8
d_call: -

cdr3_aa: CASSDRRGKETQYF
j_call: TRBJ2-5
v_call: TRBV25-1
d_call: TRBD1

cdr3_aa: CASSHPRGDSNQPQHF
j_call: TRBJ1-5
v_call: TRBV4-1
d_call: TRBD1

cdr3_aa: CAGDRVGSSTDTQYF
j_call: TRBJ2-3
v_call: TRBV6-1
d_call: -

cdr3_aa: CASSLDRSWAGEQFF
j_call: TRBJ2-1
v_call: TRBV5-1
d_call: -

cdr3_aa: CASSRSGAGDTQYF
j_call: TRBJ2-3
v_call: TRBV7-2
d_call: -

cdr3_aa: CASRPILTRGVNIQYF
j_call: TRBJ2-4
v_call: TRBV6-2/TRBV6-3
d_call: -

cdr3_aa: CASSFVFGNTEAFF
j_call: TRBJ1-1
v_call: TRBV5-1
d_call: -

cdr3_aa: CASSQAGRQEFF
j_call: TRBJ2-1
v_call: TRBV12-3/TRBV12-4
d_call: -

cdr3_aa: CASSLDRVQPQHF
j_call: TRBJ1-5
v_call: TRBV11-2
d_call: -

cdr3_aa: CASSVGVTGNQPQHF
j_call: TRBJ1-5
v_call: TRBV9
d_call: -

cdr3_aa: CASSPPGAGETEAFF
j_call: TRBJ1-1
v_call: TRBV18
d_call: -

cdr3_aa: CASSPAPAGRMNTEAFF
j_call: TRBJ1-1
v_call: TRBV18
d_call: -

cdr3_aa: CASSLMGRRPNEQFF
j_call: TRBJ2-1
v_call: TRBV7-3
d_call: -

cdr3_aa: CASSRDRAEGYTF
j_call: TRBJ1-2
v_call: TRBV18
d_call: TRBD1

cdr3_aa: CASRTGQLQETQYF
j_call: TRBJ2-5
v_call: TRBV5-1
d_call: -

cdr3_aa: CASSGTVQETQYF
j_call: TRBJ2-5
v_call: TRBV5-6
d_call: TRBD1

cdr3_aa: CASRSHGDTEAFF
j_call: TRBJ1-1
v_call: TRBV7-9
d_call: -

cdr3_aa: CATSTGQKNTEAFF
j_call: TRBJ1-1
v_call: TRBV15
d_call: -

cdr3_aa: CSARDPAGLGQYF
j_call: TRBJ2-7
v_call: TRBV20-1
d_call: -

cdr3_aa: CASSARQSQETQYF
j_call: TRBJ2-5
v_call: TRBV6-1
d_call: -

cdr3_aa: CSAPNPGRQETQYF
j_call: TRBJ2-5
v_call: TRBV20-1
d_call: -

cdr3_aa: CASSFQEGNTEAFF
j_call: TRBJ1-1
v_call: TRBV12-3/TRBV12-4
d_call: -

cdr3_aa: CASSPREGKMQYF
j_call: TRBJ2-3
v_call: TRBV23-1
d_call: -

cdr3_aa: CATSASSGGAYGYNEQFF
j_call: TRBJ2-1
v_call: TRBV24-1
d_call: TRBD2

cdr3_aa: CASSMDGGNTEAFF
j_call: TRBJ1-1
v_call: TRBV6-1
d_call: -

cdr3_aa: CASSPRRGGGEAWLRAQNIQYF
j_call: TRBJ2-4
v_call: TRBV7-8
d_call: -

cdr3_aa: CAAGRPGESTLHF
j_call: TRBJ1-6
v_call: TRBV6-6
d_call: -

cdr3_aa: CASSSRGQGGSYNEQFF
j_call: TRBJ2-1
v_call: TRBV7-8
d_call: TRBD1

cdr3_aa: CASRLASLSYEQYF
j_call: TRBJ2-7
v_call: TRBV5-1
d_call: -

cdr3_aa: CASSPVGTAHSYEQYF
j_call: TRBJ2-7
v_call: TRBV19
d_call: TRBD1

cdr3_aa: CASSQDRIGYSLF
j_call: TRBJ1-2
v_call: TRBV4-2
d_call: -